This TCR beta chain is drawn from a study of blood T cells in healthy people across ages. Whole-study results and caveats: Lack of knowledge of donor CMV status possibly confounded expanded clonotype changes.

Germline CDR1 is SNHLY and CDR2 is FYNNEI. There are 19 residues in the CDR3. With respect to this clonotype: Its antigen remains unidentified. One end of the junction fails to match germline, which may point to a read error.

A J-beta primer mix and a sample-barcoded 5' primer were used in a second PCR of roughly 6 to 11 cycles. TCRdb re-derived calls from the 5' RACE reads in MiXCR, one entry per CDR3 protein. The sample carries about 1,500,000 distinct CDR3 sequences, 25% to 30% recorded once. The TCR originated in a woman under 40 in good health. The specimen was blood. The chain carries TRBV2 and TRBJ2-5; 15 bases are a match to TRBD2. The CDR3 region is CASSKRLGLAGGPVKTQDF. The CDR3 DNA follows: TGTGCCAGCAGCAAAAGACTTGGACTAGCGGGAGGGCCGGTAAAGACCCAGGACTTC.